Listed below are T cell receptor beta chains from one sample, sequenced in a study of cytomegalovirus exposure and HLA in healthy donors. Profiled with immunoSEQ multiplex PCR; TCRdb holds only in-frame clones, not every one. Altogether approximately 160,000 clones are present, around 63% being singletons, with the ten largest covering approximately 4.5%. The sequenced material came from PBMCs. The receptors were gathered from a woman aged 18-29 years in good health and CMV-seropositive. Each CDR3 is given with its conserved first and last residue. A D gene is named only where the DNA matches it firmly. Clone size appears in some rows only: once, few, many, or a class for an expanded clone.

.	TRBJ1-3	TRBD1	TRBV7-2	TGTGCCAGCAGCTCACAGGGGACTGGAAACACCATATATTTT	CASSSQGTGNTIYF
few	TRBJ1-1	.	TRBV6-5	TGTGCCAGCAGCCCCAGGGGCAGGGAAGCTTTCTTT	CASSPRGREAFF
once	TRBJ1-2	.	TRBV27	TGTGCCAGCAGCGGTATCGGGGGGCCTGGCTACACCTTC	CASSGIGGPGYTF
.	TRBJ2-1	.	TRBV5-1	TGCGCCAGCACCCCTGGCGAGGCGGGATCGTACAATGAGCAGTTCTTC	CASTPGEAGSYNEQFF
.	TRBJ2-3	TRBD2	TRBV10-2	TGCGCCAGCAGTGAGTCGAGGGGACTAGCGGGAGTGATGGGCACAGATACGCAGTATTTT	CASSESRGLAGVMGTDTQYF
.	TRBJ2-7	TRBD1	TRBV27	TGTGCCAGCAGTTTATCGACAGGGGCGCGCGAGCAGTACTTC	CASSLSTGAREQYF
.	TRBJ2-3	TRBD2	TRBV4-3	TGCGCCAGCAGCCAAGATAGAGCGACGGGGGGGACAGATACGCAGTATTTT	CASSQDRATGGTDTQYF
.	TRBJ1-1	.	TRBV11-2	TGTGCCAGCAGCTTAGGAGCGAACACTGAAGCTTTCTTT	CASSLGANTEAFF
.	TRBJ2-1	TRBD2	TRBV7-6	TGTGCCAGCAGCTTGAGGCTAGCGGGGAATGAGCAGTTCTTC	CASSLRLAGNEQFF
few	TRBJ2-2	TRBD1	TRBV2	TGTGCCAGCGGCGGACAGGGGCTTTACACCGGGGAGCTGTTTTTT	CASGGQGLYTGELFF
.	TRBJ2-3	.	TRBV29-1	TGCAGCGTTGAGGGGGGGCCCACAGATACGCAGTATTTT	CSVEGGPTDTQYF
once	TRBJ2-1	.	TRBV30	TGTGCCTGGAGGTCGACTACCTTCGGGACATTTTACAATGAGCAGTTCTTC	CAWRSTTFGTFYNEQFF
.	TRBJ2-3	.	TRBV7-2	TGTGCCAGCAGCTTAGGGCAGGGCCGCACAGATACGCAGTATTTT	CASSLGQGRTDTQYF
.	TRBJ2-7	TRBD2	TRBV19	TGTGCCAGTAGTATTACTAGCGGGAGGGCGGTCTACGAGCAGTACTTC	CASSITSGRAVYEQYF
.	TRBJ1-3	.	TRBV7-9	TGTGCCGGTCTCGGCGGCTCTGGAAACACCATATATTTT	CAGLGGSGNTIYF
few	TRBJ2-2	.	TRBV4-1	TGCGCCAGCAGCCACAGCGGGCCCGGGGAGCTGTTTTTT	CASSHSGPGELFF
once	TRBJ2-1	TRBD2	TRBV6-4	TGTGCCAGCAGTGACACGGGAGGGGCCTACAATGAGCAGTTCTTC	CASSDTGGAYNEQFF
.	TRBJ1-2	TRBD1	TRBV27	TGTGCCAGCAGTCGGACAGGGGCTTTTAACTATGGCTACACCTTC	CASSRTGAFNYGYTF
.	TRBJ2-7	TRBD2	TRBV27	TGTGCCAGCACTCGGCGGGGGGGTTCCTACGAGCAGTACTTC	CASTRRGGSYEQYF
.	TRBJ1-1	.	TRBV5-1	TGCGCCAGCAGCTTCACCGGGAGAGAAGCTTTCTTT	CASSFTGREAFF
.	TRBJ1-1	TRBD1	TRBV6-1	TGTGCCAGTATGCTCAGGGGGACTTTGAACACTGAAGCTTTCTTT	CASMLRGTLNTEAFF
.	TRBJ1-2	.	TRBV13	TGTGCCAGCAGCCGATCATACCACAGCAACTATGGCTACACCTTC	CASSRSYHSNYGYTF
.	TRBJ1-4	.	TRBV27	TGTGCCAGCAGTTTAAGTGGTAACCCGGTAGCAACTAATGAAAAACTGTTTTTT	CASSLSGNPVATNEKLFF